This TCR beta chain comes out of a study of human T cells and chemical hapten exposure (dated by TCRdb to the early 2020s). Describing the broader study: Libraries were combined into a pool for sequencing, and differences in TCR yield between samples came mainly from small differences in library volumes within the pool. The study tracked peripheral blood TCR repertoire changes in vivo during primary and secondary sensitization to the hapten diphenylcyclopropenone (DPC) in alopecia patients. Both TCR alpha and TCR beta chains were sequenced from each blood RNA sample.

V is pared back by 6 bases and J by 10 bases, with 10 bases lying between the germline termini. Inclusive of the bounding cysteine and phenylalanine, the CDR3 is 11 residues long. Only the CDR3 part of the read is kept: 33 bases, read in frame from the first base. The sample's time point label, decoded: healthy volunteer bleed at 2 weeks. Total RNA was extracted from unfractionated whole blood that had been collected in Tempus Blood RNA tubes. A handful of healthy volunteers were used as TCR sequencing controls and were bled at day 0, 2 weeks and 6 weeks. The library was produced with RACE. The reads were generated on a NextSeq 500. During library preparation, unique molecular identifiers were attached to individual cDNA molecules so that TCRs could be counted quantitatively and reproducibly. For the original study's pipeline: The median number of TCRs per sample was approximately 93,000, ranging from roughly 20,000 to 690,600. The Decombinator software suite was used to annotate the V, J and CDR3 of the TCR reads. For PS versus PT1 abundance plots, all samples were subsampled to the same number of TCRs (28,000). TCRs were defined as expanded if absent before sensitization and observed at least eight times at the 2-week time point. TCRdb reprocessed the public reads (quality trimming at Q25 with fastp, clone calling with MiXCR) and kept in-frame beta chains. Identical CDR3 proteins give one entry, which carries the most common genes and DNA. The V and J calls here are based on TCRdb, not the publication. Within this sample are over 100,000 distinct CDR3 sequences, with around 8.3% of them counted one time only. The ten biggest clones cover around 1.9% of the sample.

The table lists this clonotype with many counts. Its specific antigen is unknown. No much larger clone exists at a distance of one base, and base qualities are not known. The investigation overall reported the following: After repeated subsampling, the strength of the expansion versus patch-test correlation and the threshold at which it became significant changed. DPC sensitization did not change the number of TCRs with a frequency above 1 in 1000, and there was no evidence of changes in global repertoire structure.

This TCR derives from a male donor in good health. Some clones in this sample may be carry-over from other donors' samples. The chain links TRBV12-3 or TRBV12-4 with TRBJ1-5, with no confident D gene call. The sequenced material came from whole blood. The DNA sequence is given as TGTGCCAGCAGCTCACCGGGACCCCAGCATTTT. Translation gives CASSSPGPQHF.